These 7 T cell receptor beta chains were all obtained from the same sample, sequenced in a study of T cell repertoires in cytomegalovirus infection. TCRdb itself ran the reads through MiXCR, one entry per CDR3 protein. The data show around 540,000 distinct CDR3 sequences, more than 30% seen once. What these receptors recognize is not known. The source material was cultured PBMCs, sampled from culture after CMV antigen stimulation. The receptors shown here come from a human donor in good health (CMV status not recorded). Some clones in this sample may be carry-over from other donors' samples.

This rearrangement joins TRBV6-6 to TRBJ2-7; weak D call: TRBD2 (5 bases). Germline values: CDR1 MNHNY, CDR2 SVGAGI (reference sequence). There are 15 residues in the CDR3. Deletions cut 6 bases from V and 0 bases from J, with 15 bases between. As DNA, the CDR3 is TGTGCCAGCAGGCTCTTGGGCGGGCCCTCCTACGAGCAGTACTTC. Encoded protein: CASRLLGGPSYEQYF.

This clonotype was seen only a few times. V and J are TRBV7-2 and TRBJ2-2, with D hard to call. Between the trimmed V and J ends, which lost 4 bases and 8 bases, there was a span of 11 bases. Germline lookup yields CDR1 SGHTA and CDR2 FQGNSA. This CDR3 region has 13 residues. The CDR3 protein is CASSYLYSGELFF. CDR3 nucleotide sequence: TGTGCCAGCAGCTATCTATACTCGGGGGAGCTGTTTTTT.

This clonotype was seen ten or more times. The gene calls are TRBV7-2 and TRBJ2-3; the D is unclear. The V gene lost 5 bases and the J gene lost 0 bases, with 12 bases spanning the gap. CDR1 and CDR2 (germline): SGHTA, FQGNSA. This CDR3 has 15 residues. The DNA of the CDR3 is TGTGCCAGCAGCAGATTGGGCGCCAGCACAGATACGCAGTATTTT. It codes for CASSRLGASTDTQYF.

This chain connects TRBV6-6 to TRBJ1-1; unclear D gene. The CDR3 runs 15 residues. With 1 base removed from V and 1 base from J, the gap between germline ends came to 10 bases. Germline CDR1 and CDR2: MNHNY and SVGAGI (reference sequence). CDR3 sequence reads: CASSYFVRPNTEAFF. The CDR3 coding sequence is TGTGCCAGCAGTTACTTTGTTAGACCGAACACTGAAGCTTTCTTT.

This clonotype was recorded once. CDR3 sequence (DNA): TGTGCCAGCAGCTCGGGACAGAGCGCCTACGAGCAGTACGTC. This encodes CASSSGQSAYEQYV. The chain has TRBV5-4 and TRBJ2-7; 7 bases agree with TRBD1. CDR1 and CDR2 (germline): SGHNT, YYREEE (reference sequence). With 3 bases clipped from V and 2 bases from J, the junction kept 5 bases outside the gene matches. This CDR3 comprises 14 residues.

J is TRBJ1-5 and V is TRBV19, with 11 bases matching TRBD1. This CDR3 is built from 14 residues. J gave up 4 bases and V 7 bases, and 3 bases lay outside the gene matches. The germline V gene encodes CDR1 LNHDA and CDR2 SQIVND (reference sequence). The CDR3 loop is CASKRDRGNQPQHF. DNA for the CDR3: TGTGCCAGTAAACGGGACAGGGGGAATCAGCCCCAGCATTTT.

This clonotype was counted many times. CDR3 amino acids: CASSSWTGPESGANVLTF. The CDR3, as DNA: TGTGCCAGCAGCTCTTGGACAGGGCCAGAGTCTGGGGCCAACGTCCTGACTTTC. The rearrangement links TRBV7-2 to TRBJ2-6; 8 nucleotides match TRBD1. Per the germline V gene, CDR1 is SGHTA and CDR2 is FQGNSA. V gave up 4 bases and J gave up 1 base; unmatched junction bases: 9. This CDR3 comprises 18 residues. Supplemented by reference TRBV7-2 and TRBJ2-6, the full variable domain reads GAGVSQSPSNKVTEKGKDVELRCDPISGHTALYWYRQSLGQGLEFLIYFQGNSAPDKSGLPSDRFSAERTGGSVSTLTIQRTQQEDSAVYLCASSSWTGPESGANVLTFGAGSRLTVL.